A single sample gave rise to the 9 T cell receptor beta chains below, sequenced in a study of T cells expressing NK-cell markers. TCRdb reprocessed the 5' RACE reads; each CDR3 protein has one entry and no DNA is given. The sample holds approximately 150,000 distinct CDR3 sequences. The sequenced sample consisted of blood T cells: a sorted CD56 or NKG2C T cell subset, CD4+ or CD8+ T cells, or bulk PBMC T cells (not recorded which). These receptor sequences come from a woman aged 18 to 75 in good health.

V and J are TRBV7-9 and TRBJ2-5; TCRdb picks TRBD2, but there is no DNA to check that call. CDR3 length: 15 residues. Looked up from germline, CDR1 is SEHNR and CDR2 is FQNEAQ (reference sequence). The CDR3 spells CASSLSWTRVETQYF. Full variable domain (remainder filled in from reference TRBV7-9 and TRBJ2-5): DTGVSQNPRHKITKRGQNVTFRCDPISEHNRLYWYRQTLGQGPEFLTYFQNEAQLEKSRLLSDRFSAERPKGSFSTLEIQRTEQGDSAMYLCASSLSWTRVETQYFGPGTRLLVL.

V usage is TRBV5-1 and J usage is TRBJ1-1. Germline V lookup: CDR1 SGHRS, CDR2 YFSETQ. This CDR3 is 15 amino acids long. This CDR3 reads CASSLVGYSNTEAFF.

This chain links TRBV29-1 with TRBJ1-4. This CDR3 spans 13 amino acids. Germline V gives CDR1 SQVTM, CDR2 ANQGSEA. CDR3 protein: CSAWVQVYEKLFF.

V usage is TRBV12-3 or TRBV12-4 and J usage is TRBJ1-6; with no DNA, the TCRdb D assignment of TRBD1 cannot be verified. This CDR3 has 15 residues. The CDR3 loop reads CASRATGGSDSPLHF.

The chain recombines TRBV12-3 or TRBV12-4 with TRBJ2-1; with no DNA, the TCRdb D assignment of TRBD1 cannot be verified. The CDR3 has 17 residues. CDR3 in amino acids: CASSLVWGQGWYNEQFF.

The chain has TRBV27 and TRBJ2-1; the TRBD2 assignment by TCRdb is unverifiable without DNA. Looked up from germline, CDR1 is MNHEY and CDR2 is SMNVEV (reference sequence). The CDR3 runs 16 residues. The CDR3 sequence is CASRAGGASGENEQFF.

This chain links TRBV10-3 with TRBJ2-1; TCRdb designates TRBD1, a call that cannot be tested without DNA. CDR3 length equals 15 residues. Per the germline V gene, CDR1 is ENHRY and CDR2 is SYGVKD. This CDR3 is CAISESQGSYNEQFF.

The chain links TRBV5-1 to TRBJ2-5; the D call of TRBD1 rests on TCRdb alone, since no DNA is present to check it. The CDR3 has 14 residues. Germline CDR1 reads SGHRS; CDR2 reads YFSETQ. CDR3 amino acids: CASSLGQGGETQYF.

This chain joins TRBV5-1 and TRBJ1-4. CDR1 is SGHRS and CDR2 is YFSETQ in the germline V gene. The CDR3 spans 14 residues. The CDR3: CASSLGSGKEKLFF. Looking up the rest from reference TRBV5-1 and TRBJ1-4 gives the full variable domain: KAGVTQTPRYLIKTRGQQVTLSCSPISGHRSVSWYQQTPGQGLQFLFEYFSETQRNKGNFPGRFSGRQFSNSRSEMNVSTLELGDSALYLCASSLGSGKEKLFFGSGTQLSVL.